A single sample gave rise to the 5 T cell receptor beta chains below, sequenced in a study of control samples from healthy donors and cancer patients. The method was immunoSEQ multiplex PCR; TCRdb's version includes in-frame clones alone and lacks a portion of them. The repertoire holds roughly 160,000 clones, just over 95% seen once, with under 1.2% in the top ten. The sample comprised blood. The receptors were sampled from a woman between 25 and 40 years old in good health.

The rearrangement uses TRBV5-1 and TRBJ2-7; no clear D gene. The V gene lost 4 bases and the J gene lost 4 bases, with 9 bases spanning the gap. The CDR3 runs 12 residues. Germline V CDR1 and CDR2: SGHRS, YFSETQ. The CDR3 reads CASSTDIYEQYF. Here the CDR3 DNA reads TGCGCCAGCAGCACCGACATTTACGAGCAGTACTTC.

The rearrangement uses TRBV10-3 and TRBJ1-6, with 9 positions matching TRBD1. Germline V gives CDR1 ENHRY, CDR2 SYGVKD. The CDR3 loop spans 14 amino acids. The V and J ends lost 10 bases and 10 bases, in that order; junction bases with no gene match: 11. CDR3 bases: TGTGCCAGCACGGGACAGGGAAGTTGGTCACCCCTCCACTTT. Translating gives CASTGQGSWSPLHF.

V is TRBV19 and J is TRBJ2-3; D is possibly TRBD2 (6 bases). Trimming removed 4 bases at V and 0 bases at J, with 8 bases between. The CDR3 extends over 14 amino acids. Per germline, CDR1 LNHDA and CDR2 SQIVND (reference sequence). The chain's CDR3 is CASSRLASTDTQYF. Here the CDR3 DNA reads TGTGCCAGTAGTAGGCTAGCGAGCACAGATACGCAGTATTTT.

V gene TRBV19 combines with J gene TRBJ1-1; perhaps TRBD1 as D (6 bases). V was trimmed by 6 bases and J by 3 bases, leaving 17 bases between them. Germline V gene lookup returns CDR1 LNHDA and CDR2 SQIVND (reference sequence). The CDR3 length is 15 residues. The DNA for the CDR3 is TGTGCCAGTAGCATGGGGGGGACATTTGACACTGAAGCTTTCTTT. Translated: CASSMGGTFDTEAFF. Drawing the rest from reference TRBV19 and TRBJ1-1, the complete variable domain is DGGITQSPKYLFRKEGQNVTLSCEQNLNHDAMYWYRQDPGQGLRLIYYSQIVNDFQKGDIAEGYSVSREKKESFPLTVTSAQKNPTAFYLCASSMGGTFDTEAFFGQGTRLTVV.

This clone was recorded only once. V gene TRBV30 combines with J gene TRBJ2-3; weak D call: TRBD2 (5 bases). Germline CDR1 is GTSNPN and CDR2 is SVGIG (reference sequence). V dropped 2 bases and J dropped 8 bases, with 8 bases sitting between them. CDR3 size: 11 residues. The CDR3 DNA is TGTGCCTGGAGTTCTGGAGGTACGCAGTATTTT. This codes for CAWSSGGTQYF.